This entry lists 8 T cell receptor beta chains sequenced from one sample in a study of blood T cell repertoires in COVID-19. Method: immunoSEQ multiplex PCR; TCRdb's copy keeps in-frame clones and lacks some. The table shows around 210,000 clones, with under 85% occurring only once. The sequencing sample was made of peripheral blood. Source of these receptors: a woman at least 80 years old with COVID-19, enrolled during active disease.

The V call is TRBV28, the J call TRBJ2-5; 8 bases are a match to TRBD2. The V and J ends lost 6 bases and 5 bases, in that order; junction bases with no gene match: 5. Germline loops: CDR1 MDHEN, CDR2 SYDVKM. CDR3 length: 13 residues. The CDR3 region is CASSPGLGETQYF. DNA of the CDR3: TGTGCCAGCAGCCCGGGACTAGGTGAGACCCAGTACTTC.

The V and J genes are TRBV12-3 or TRBV12-4 and TRBJ1-1; possibly TRBD1 for D (6 bases). The germline V and J ends were trimmed by 6 bases and 10 bases, with 12 bases remaining between them. The CDR3 contains 11 residues. CDR3 region: CASRTRGGAFF. CDR3 bases: TGTGCCAGCAGAACCCGAGGGGGAGCTTTCTTT.

This chain connects TRBV5-1 to TRBJ2-2; D uncertain. The CDR3 consists of 14 residues. With 5 bases removed from V and 4 bases from J, the gap between germline ends came to 12 bases. CDR1 SGHRS and CDR2 YFSETQ come from the germline V gene. The CDR3 here is CASRVTGATGELFF. The CDR3 nucleotides read TGCGCCAGCAGGGTGACTGGAGCCACCGGGGAGCTGTTTTTT.

The CDR3 nucleotides read TGTGCCACCAGCAGCGGGGGGGTAGCCGTCACAGATACGCAGTATTTT. This gives the protein CATSSGGVAVTDTQYF. V and J are TRBV15 and TRBJ2-3, with 8 positions matching TRBD2. After removal of 3 bases from V and 2 bases from J, the junction contained 7 bases not matched to a gene. CDR3 length: 16 residues. Germline V gene sequence: CDR1 LNHNV, CDR2 YYDKDF (reference sequence).

This clone appeared once. V is TRBV18 and J is TRBJ1-2; 7 bases align to TRBD1. Germline V gives CDR1 KGHSH, CDR2 LQKENI. V lost 5 bases, J lost 4 bases, and 10 bases stayed unmatched. The CDR3 sequence is 15 residues long. CDR3 sequence reads: CASSADREPVYGYTF. DNA of the CDR3: TGTGCCAGCTCAGCCGACAGGGAGCCGGTCTATGGCTACACCTTC.

J is TRBJ1-4 and V is TRBV5-1; D may be TRBD1 (6 bases). The CDR3 runs to 15 residues. Trimming pared 0 bases from V and 6 bases from J, leaving 12 bases between. Germline V gene data show CDR1 as SGHRS and CDR2 as YFSETQ. The CDR3 region has the DNA TGCGCCAGCAGCTTGGTTCAGGACAGTTATGAAAAACTGTTTTTT. This codes for CASSLVQDSYEKLFF.

The rearrangement joins TRBV7-6 to TRBJ1-6; TRBD1 might be the D (5 bases). There are 12 residues in the CDR3. Germline V CDR1 and CDR2: SGHVS, FNYEAQ. V lost 1 base to trimming and J lost 10 bases, with 5 bases between them. DNA for the CDR3: TGTGCCAGCAGCTTAGAGGGGTCACCCCTCCACTTT. Translation gives CASSLEGSPLHF.

The rearrangement links TRBV9 to TRBJ2-1, with D hard to call. Trimming took off 2 bases at V and 9 bases at J, with 12 bases between the two ends. This CDR3 is 13 amino acids long. The V gene's germline CDR1 is SGDLS and CDR2 YYNGEE. Here the CDR3 reads CASSVTLGGEQFF. The CDR3 DNA reads as TGTGCCAGCAGCGTCACCCTAGGCGGTGAGCAGTTCTTC.